These 6 T cell receptor beta chains share one sample of origin, sequenced in a study of T cells in Graves' hyperthyroidism and ophthalmopathy. TCR beta CDR3 sequences were amplified from RNA transcripts. TCR CDR3 regions were first amplified by RT-PCR with HTBI primers. TCRdb reanalysed the multiplex PCR reads using MiXCR and keeps one entry per CDR3 protein. Of about 690,000 distinct CDR3 sequences listed, around a sixth were seen once; the top ten hold roughly a sixth. The sample was blood. All receptors come from a man aged 45-65 years with Graves' hyperthyroidism.

This clonotype was counted at least ten times. The V call is TRBV12-3 or TRBV12-4, the J call TRBJ2-5, with 9 bases matching TRBD1. There are 13 residues in the CDR3. The V gene end was trimmed by 6 bases and the J gene end by 4 bases; junction bases not matched to a gene: 3. CDR3 in DNA: TGTGCCAGCAGGACAGGGGGTACAGAGACCCAGTACTTC. Its translation is CASRTGGTETQYF.

Many counts were recorded for this clonotype. The chain recombines TRBV7-8 with TRBJ2-5; TRBD2 might be the D (5 bases). The germline CDR1 and CDR2 sequences are SGHVS and FQNEAQ. V was clipped by 5 bases and J by 4 bases, with 20 bases between them. The CDR3 consists of 16 residues. The CDR3: CASSLPFAGQAETQYF. The CDR3 DNA is TGTGCCAGCAGCCTGCCTTTCGCGGGCCAGGCAGAGACCCAGTACTTC.

The chain links TRBV4-2 to TRBJ2-7; D is unresolved. The germline CDR1 and CDR2 sequences are LGHNA and YNFKEQ. The CDR3 runs to 14 residues. V shed 1 base and J shed 1 base, with 8 bases lying between them. The CDR3 nucleotides read TGTGCCAGCAGCCAAGTGGAGAGGTCCTACGAGCAGTACTTC. Protein sequence: CASSQVERSYEQYF.

The sample holds a few counts of this clonotype. The chain uses TRBV12-3 or TRBV12-4 and TRBJ2-7, with D possibly called TRBD1 or TRBD2 (5 bases each). Deletions cut 6 bases from V and 9 bases from J, with 15 bases between. The CDR3 loop spans 12 amino acids. The CDR3 region has the DNA TGTGCCAGCAGCGAAATGGGGACGTGGCAGTACTTC. Its translation: CASSEMGTWQYF.

The sample holds many counts of this clonotype. The chain carries TRBV11-2 and TRBJ2-5; no reliable D call. The CDR3 sequence is 14 residues long. The germline V gene encodes CDR1 SGHAT and CDR2 FQNNGV. The V gene lost 0 bases and the J gene lost 2 bases, with 7 bases spanning the gap. The chain's CDR3 is CASSLETHQETQYF. The DNA for the CDR3 is TGTGCCAGCAGCTTAGAAACACATCAAGAGACCCAGTACTTC.

This clonotype was counted a few times. V gene TRBV28 combines with J gene TRBJ1-2; tentative D call: TRBD1 (6 bases). V was clipped by 4 bases and J by 3 bases, with 18 bases between them. Germline CDR1 MDHEN, CDR2 SYDVKM. This CDR3 contains 16 residues. The CDR3 region has the DNA TGTGCCAGCAGTTATCCTTTGGGGGGGGCAGACTATGGCTACACCTTC. Its protein is CASSYPLGGADYGYTF.